The T cell receptor (beta chain) under discussion was sequenced for a study of T-cell reconstitution after alpha-beta-depleted transplantation in children. Study conclusions and caveats: Expanded graft clones numbering several hundred reportedly gave rise to alpha-beta T cells about two months after transplant.

Comment on this clonotype: The antigen is not known.

The V end lost 0 bases, the J end lost 3 bases, and 11 bases lay between the germline ends. CDR3 length: 15 residues. Germline CDR1 reads SGHRS; CDR2 reads YFSETQ. During its preparation, the TCRbeta library received unique molecular identifiers. TCRdb reanalysed the PCR reads using MiXCR and keeps one entry per CDR3 protein. The sample holds hundreds of thousands of distinct CDR3 sequences; 11% are singletons and the top ten take 28%. Specimen: PBMCs, collected before TCRalphabeta/CD19-depleted stem cell transplant. This receptor was obtained from a child younger than two with acute myeloid leukemia, due to receive a stem cell transplant. The chain joins TRBV5-1 to TRBJ2-3; tentatively, D is TRBD1 (5 bases). The CDR3 sequence: CASSLVQGKTDTQYF. The CDR3 nucleotides read TGCGCCAGCAGCTTGGTGCAGGGTAAGACAGATACGCAGTATTTT.